What follows are 14 T cell receptor beta chains derived from one specimen sequenced in a study of cytomegalovirus exposure and HLA in healthy donors. With 60 Vbeta and 13 Jbeta primers, the PCR was carried out. Sequencing was performed with immunoSEQ multiplex PCR; in TCRdb, only in-frame clones are kept and a portion is missing. The sample consists of about 210,000 clones, over 60% of them appearing once. The sample taken for sequencing was PBMCs. The source is a male donor in good health and CMV-seronegative.

The chain couples TRBV9 to TRBJ2-1; D is possibly TRBD2 (6 bases). The germline V gene has CDR1 SGDLS and CDR2 YYNGEE. The CDR3 loop spans 17 amino acids. The ends were cut back, 3 bases at V and 1 base at J, with 17 bases in the middle. The CDR3 DNA reads as TGTGCCAGCAGCGATCCCCCTCTAGCGCCATCCTACAATGAGCAGTTCTTC. Protein sequence: CASSDPPLAPSYNEQFF.

The V gene is TRBV6-1, the J gene TRBJ1-3; 9 bases align to TRBD1. V lost 5 bases to trimming and J lost 2 bases; unmatched junction nucleotides: 1. This CDR3 comprises 14 residues. Germline V gene sequence: CDR1 MNHNS, CDR2 SASEGT. In DNA form, the CDR3 reads TGTGCCAGCAGTACAGGGGGCACTGGAAACACCATATATTTT. Encoded protein: CASSTGGTGNTIYF.

V gene TRBV2 combines with J gene TRBJ1-1; 7 bases agree with TRBD1. V lost 6 bases, J lost 0 bases, and 7 bases stayed unmatched. The germline V gene encodes CDR1 SNHLY and CDR2 FYNNEI. The CDR3 has 15 amino acids. The CDR3 nucleotides are TGTGCCAGCAGCGATGAGGGACAGATGAACACTGAAGCTTTCTTT. Its protein product is CASSDEGQMNTEAFF.

V and J are TRBV7-7 and TRBJ2-5; 9 bases align to TRBD1. The CDR3 runs to 16 residues. V trimming: 2 bases; J trimming: 2 bases; junction bases outside the gene matches: 6. Germline CDR1 SSHAT, CDR2 FNYEAQ (reference sequence). The CDR3 loop reads CASSLTGTGKQETQYF. CDR3 DNA: TGTGCCAGCAGCTTAACCGGGACAGGGAAACAAGAGACCCAGTACTTC. Using reference TRBV7-7 and TRBJ2-5 for the parts outside the CDR3, the full variable domain is GAGVSQSPRYKVTKRGQDVTLRCDPISSHATLYWYQQALGQGPEFLTYFNYEAQPDKSGLPSDRFSAERPEGSISTLTIQRTEQRDSAMYRCASSLTGTGKQETQYFGPGTRLLVL.

The chain employs TRBV9 and TRBJ2-5, with 7 bases aligning to TRBD1. The closer fit of TRBJ2-7 to the DNA end suggests the J call may be wrong. CDR1 and CDR2 (germline): SGDLS, YYNGEE. This CDR3 has 17 amino acids. CDR3 in DNA: TGTGCCAGCAGCGTAGGGTATGAGGGGGCCAGCTCCTACGAGCAGTACTTC. As protein: CASSVGYEGASSYEQYF.

This clone appeared a few times. This sequence joins TRBV5-6 and TRBJ1-1, with D perhaps TRBD1 (5 bases). The length of the CDR3 is 13 residues. The germline V gene encodes CDR1 SGHDT and CDR2 YYEEEE. Trimming left V 0 bases short and J 6 bases short, with 9 bases between. CDR3: CASSLAGGAEAFF. The DNA for the CDR3 is TGTGCCAGCAGCTTGGCGGGGGGGGCTGAAGCTTTCTTT.

This clone was counted only a few times. The chain uses TRBV7-9 and TRBJ1-1, with a possible D match to TRBD1 (5 bases). The germline gives CDR1 SEHNR, CDR2 FQNEAQ (reference sequence). V lost 5 bases and J lost 8, with 12 bases in between. The CDR3 consists of 12 residues. CDR3 sequence: CASSRDSWEAFF. In nucleotides, the CDR3 is TGTGCCAGCAGCCGGGACTCCTGGGAAGCTTTCTTT.

This clone appeared once. The J gene is TRBJ2-5, the V gene TRBV7-9; the match to TRBD1 covers 8 bases. The V gene end was trimmed by 5 bases and the J gene end by 3 bases; junction bases not matched to a gene: 8. The CDR3 runs to 15 residues. The germline V gene encodes CDR1 SEHNR and CDR2 FQNEAQ (reference sequence). CDR3 coding DNA: TGTGCCAGCAGCAAACAGACAGGGGAAGAAGAGACCCAGTACTTC. It encodes CASSKQTGEEETQYF.

This clone was recorded a few times. This rearrangement joins TRBV7-9 to TRBJ2-7; 10 bases fit TRBD1. The J segment lost 3 bases and the V segment lost 7 bases, leaving 15 bases of the junction unmatched. The CDR3 is 17 amino acids. Germline V gives CDR1 SEHNR, CDR2 FQNEAQ (reference sequence). The CDR3 DNA reads as TGTGCCAGCACCGGGATTCGGGACAGGGGTAATCACTACGAGCAGTACTTC. Translated: CASTGIRDRGNHYEQYF. Using reference TRBV7-9 and TRBJ2-7 for the parts outside the CDR3, the full variable domain is DTGVSQNPRHKITKRGQNVTFRCDPISEHNRLYWYRQTLGQGPEFLTYFQNEAQLEKSRLLSDRFSAERPKGSFSTLEIQRTEQGDSAMYLCASTGIRDRGNHYEQYFGPGTRLTVT.

This chain uses TRBV5-1 with TRBJ2-4, with D unresolved. V dropped 0 bases and J dropped 5 bases, with 15 bases sitting between them. CDR3 size: 16 residues. Germline assignment: CDR1 SGHRS and CDR2 YFSETQ. DNA of the CDR3: TGCGCCAGCAGCTTGGGACTCGTCGTGGCACAAAACATTCAGTACTTC. Translating it yields CASSLGLVVAQNIQYF.

The V call is TRBV27, the J call TRBJ2-6; D remains ambiguous. The length of the CDR3 is 15 residues. The V end lost 2 bases, the J end lost 0 bases, and 5 bases lay between the germline ends. Germline assignment: CDR1 MNHEY and CDR2 SMNVEV (reference sequence). The CDR3 DNA sequence: TGTGCCAGCAGTTTACGGGTCTCTGGGGCCAACGTCCTGACTTTC. As protein: CASSLRVSGANVLTF.

The V gene is TRBV5-4, the J gene TRBJ2-3, with 13 bases aligning to TRBD2. Germline V gene sequence: CDR1 SGHNT, CDR2 YYREEE (reference sequence). CDR3 length: 16 residues. The V gene end was trimmed by 1 base and the J gene end by 5 bases; junction bases not matched to a gene: 4. The CDR3 reads CASSLIGLAGEDTQYF. DNA of the CDR3: TGTGCCAGCAGCTTGATCGGACTAGCGGGAGAAGATACGCAGTATTTT.

The rearrangement links TRBV5-1 to TRBJ1-1; 8 positions agree with TRBD1. With V trimmed by 1 base and J by 6 bases, 5 bases remained unmatched. The CDR3 spans 14 residues. Per germline, CDR1 SGHRS and CDR2 YFSETQ. The CDR3: CASSLSQGEAEAFF. The CDR3 region has the DNA TGCGCCAGCAGCTTGTCACAGGGGGAAGCTGAAGCTTTCTTT.

The V gene is TRBV27, the J gene TRBJ2-5; no firm D call. The V and J ends lost 6 bases and 0 bases respectively, with 5 bases between them. Germline V gene lookup returns CDR1 MNHEY and CDR2 SMNVEV (reference sequence). The CDR3 is 12 residues long. As DNA, the CDR3 is TGTGCCAGCAGCGAGTACCAAGAGACCCAGTACTTC. Residues: CASSEYQETQYF.